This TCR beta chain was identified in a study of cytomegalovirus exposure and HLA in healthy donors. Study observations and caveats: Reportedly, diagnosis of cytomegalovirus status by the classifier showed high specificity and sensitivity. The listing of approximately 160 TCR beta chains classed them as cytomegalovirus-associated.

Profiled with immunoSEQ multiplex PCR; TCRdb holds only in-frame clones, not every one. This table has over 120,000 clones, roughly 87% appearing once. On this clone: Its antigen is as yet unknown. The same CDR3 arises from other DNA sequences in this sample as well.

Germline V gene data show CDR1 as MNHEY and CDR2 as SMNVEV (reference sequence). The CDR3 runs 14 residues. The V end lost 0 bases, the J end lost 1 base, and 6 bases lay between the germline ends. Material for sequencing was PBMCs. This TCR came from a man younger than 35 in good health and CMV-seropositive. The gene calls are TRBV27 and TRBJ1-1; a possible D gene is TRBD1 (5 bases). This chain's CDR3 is CASSLSGANTEAFF. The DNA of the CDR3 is TGTGCCAGCAGTTTATCTGGGGCGAACACTGAAGCTTTCTTT.